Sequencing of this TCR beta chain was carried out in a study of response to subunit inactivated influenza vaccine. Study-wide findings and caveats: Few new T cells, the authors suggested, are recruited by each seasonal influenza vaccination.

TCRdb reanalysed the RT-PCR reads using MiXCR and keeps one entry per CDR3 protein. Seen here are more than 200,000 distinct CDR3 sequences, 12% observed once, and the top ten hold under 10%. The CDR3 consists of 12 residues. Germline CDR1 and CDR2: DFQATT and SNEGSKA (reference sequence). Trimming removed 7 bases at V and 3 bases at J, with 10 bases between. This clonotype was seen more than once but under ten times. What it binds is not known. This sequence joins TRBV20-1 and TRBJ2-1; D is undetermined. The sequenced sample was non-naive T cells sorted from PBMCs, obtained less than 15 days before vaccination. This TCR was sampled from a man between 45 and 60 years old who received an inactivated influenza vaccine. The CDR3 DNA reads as TGCAGTGGCCAGGCAGGCTACAATGAGCAGTTCTTC. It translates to CSGQAGYNEQFF.